Below, 28 T cell receptor beta chains from the same sample are listed, as sequenced in a study of blood T cell repertoires in COVID-19. Produced via immunoSEQ multiplex PCR; TCRdb's table is partial and in-frame only. The table lists under 500,000 clones, 85% to 90% of them singletons. The specimen sequenced was peripheral blood. These receptors were taken from a woman aged 30 to 39 with acute or convalescent COVID-19.

V usage is TRBV20-1 and J usage is TRBJ1-2; D uncertain. The CDR3 sequence is 14 residues long. Germline V gives CDR1 DFQATT, CDR2 SNEGSKA (reference sequence). V dropped 3 bases and J dropped 7 bases, with 18 bases sitting between them. In DNA form, the CDR3 reads TGCAGTGCTAGTACGACGTGGAGGGTCTCTGGCTACACCTTC. Translating gives CSASTTWRVSGYTF.

The V and J genes are TRBV18 and TRBJ2-5; D remains ambiguous. The CDR3 is 15 amino acids. Trimming took 4 bases from V and 2 from J, leaving 14 bases between them. CDR1 KGHSH and CDR2 LQKENI come from the germline V gene. CDR3 protein: CASSLSGLTQETQYF. Here the CDR3 DNA reads TGTGCCAGCTCACTCTCCGGCTTGACACAAGAGACCCAGTACTTC.

This sequence joins TRBV4-2 and TRBJ2-7, with 7 bases fitting TRBD2. The CDR3 is 12 residues long. Trimming at V came to 4 bases and at J to 6 bases, leaving 3 bases not matched to a gene. Germline values: CDR1 LGHNA, CDR2 YNFKEQ. This CDR3 is CASSRLASEQYF. Written as DNA, the CDR3 is TGTGCCAGCAGCCGACTAGCATCCGAGCAGTACTTC.

The rearrangement links TRBV19 to TRBJ2-3; TRBD1 matches 9 bases. The CDR3 is 16 residues long. Germline V gene sequence: CDR1 LNHDA, CDR2 SQIVND (reference sequence). J was trimmed by 8 bases and V by 5 bases; bases with no gene match: 14. For the CDR3, the DNA is TGTGCCAGTAGTTCAGGAGGGACAGGGAAGATGGGTACGCAGTATTTT. Protein product: CASSSGGTGKMGTQYF. Full variable domain (remainder filled in from reference TRBV19 and TRBJ2-3): DGGITQSPKYLFRKEGQNVTLSCEQNLNHDAMYWYRQDPGQGLRLIYYSQIVNDFQKGDIAEGYSVSREKKESFPLTVTSAQKNPTAFYLCASSSGGTGKMGTQYFGPGTRLTVL.

This rearrangement joins TRBV9 to TRBJ2-1, with TRBD1 as a possible D gene (6 bases). The CDR3 runs 16 residues. From germline, CDR1 is SGDLS and CDR2 YYNGEE. The V gene lost 7 bases and the J gene lost 3 bases, with 20 bases spanning the gap. The chain's CDR3 is CASGRSGTPVYNEQFF. The CDR3 region has the DNA TGTGCCAGCGGACGAAGTGGGACACCAGTCTACAATGAGCAGTTCTTC.

The rearrangement joins TRBV6-5 to TRBJ2-3, with 10 bases identical to TRBD2. The CDR3 spans 15 residues. After removal of 4 bases from V and 2 bases from J, the junction contained 3 bases not matched to a gene. From germline, CDR1 is MNHEY and CDR2 SVGAGI. The CDR3 spells CASSLLAGPTDTQYF. For the CDR3, the DNA is TGTGCCAGCAGTTTACTAGCGGGGCCCACAGATACGCAGTATTTT.

This clone was detected once. The chain is built from TRBV6-6 and TRBJ2-4; TRBD2 is a possible D gene (5 bases). Germline V gene data show CDR1 as MNHNY and CDR2 as SVGAGI (reference sequence). V lost 2 bases to trimming and J lost 2 bases, with 10 bases between them. The CDR3 has 15 amino acids. In DNA form, the CDR3 reads TGTGCCAGCAGTTACGACGGGATCACCAAAAACATTCAGTACTTC. This encodes CASSYDGITKNIQYF.

This chain joins TRBV3-1 (or the pseudogene TRBV3-2) and TRBJ2-7; D call uncertain. V was clipped by 4 bases and J by 6 bases, with 13 bases between them. This CDR3 is 13 amino acids long. Germline CDR1 is LGHDT and CDR2 is YNNKEL (reference sequence). The DNA of the CDR3 is TGTGCCAGCAGCCTCTCCGGAGTCATCGAGCAGTACTTC. This codes for CASSLSGVIEQYF.

This chain connects TRBV3-1 (or the pseudogene TRBV3-2) to TRBJ2-1; 7 nucleotides agree with TRBD1. Per germline, CDR1 LGHDT and CDR2 YNNKEL (reference sequence). The V and J ends lost 5 bases and 6 bases, in that order; junction bases with no gene match: 7. The CDR3 runs 14 residues. The CDR3 is CASSFGQAGNEQFF. CDR3 bases: TGTGCCAGCAGCTTCGGACAGGCTGGCAATGAGCAGTTCTTC.

The V call is TRBV12-3 or TRBV12-4, the J call TRBJ1-4; D is ambiguous. Trimming removed 3 bases from V and 6 bases from J, with 8 bases in between. The CDR3 has 13 amino acids. In DNA, the CDR3 is TGTGCCAGCAGTTTTAGTCTTGATGAAAAACTGTTTTTT. Translated, it gives CASSFSLDEKLFF.

This chain connects TRBV6-6 to TRBJ2-5; 10 bases agree with TRBD1. The CDR3 spans 15 residues. Germline values: CDR1 MNHNY, CDR2 SVGAGI (reference sequence). The trim removed 6 bases at V and 4 bases at J, leaving 8 bases unmatched. For the CDR3, the DNA is TGTGCCAGCAGACACGGACAGGGGGATTCAGAGACCCAGTACTTC. As protein: CASRHGQGDSETQYF.

The chain joins TRBV7-2 to TRBJ2-7; TRBD2 is a possible D gene (6 bases). Germline V CDR1 and CDR2: SGHTA, FQGNSA. V was shortened by 4 bases and J by 6 bases, with 16 bases between the two germline ends. This CDR3 is 14 amino acids long. The CDR3 here is CASSYSGRGGEQYF. CDR3 bases: TGTGCCAGCAGCTATTCCGGACGGGGAGGCGAGCAGTACTTC.

The chain uses TRBV23-1 and TRBJ2-4; D unclear. TRBV23-1 is assigned to the ORF class and has an uncertain function. The V and J ends lost 2 bases and 0 bases respectively, with 17 bases between them. The CDR3 sequence is 18 residues long. The CDR3 nucleotides read TGCGCCAGCAGTCAAGTCATCGGGTGTTCGGTAGCCAAAAACATTCAGTACTTC. Amino acids: CASSQVIGCSVAKNIQYF.

The J gene is TRBJ2-7, the V gene TRBV4-1; 7 bases map to TRBD1. The germline V gene encodes CDR1 MGHRA and CDR2 YSYEKL. Trimming took 3 bases from V and 3 from J; bases not matched to a gene: 2. The CDR3 sequence is 13 residues long. CDR3 coding DNA: TGCGCCAGCAGCCACCGGACAGGCTACGAGCAGTACTTC. This encodes CASSHRTGYEQYF.

The rearrangement links TRBV30 to TRBJ1-1; D gene uncertain. This CDR3 contains 16 residues. Trimming removed 3 bases at V and 3 bases at J, with 20 bases between. Germline V gene sequence: CDR1 GTSNPN, CDR2 SVGIG (reference sequence). DNA for the CDR3: TGTGCCTGGAGCCCCGACACCAAACGATGGGACACTGAAGCTTTCTTT. Amino acid sequence: CAWSPDTKRWDTEAFF.

This clone was observed a single time. The chain couples TRBV9 to TRBJ2-7; 11 nucleotides agree with TRBD2. CDR1 and CDR2 from the germline V gene are SGDLS and YYNGEE. The trim removed 4 bases at V and 3 bases at J, leaving 3 bases unmatched. CDR3 length equals 14 residues. DNA of the CDR3: TGTGCCAGCAGCTCAGGGACTAGCGGCTACGAGCAGTACTTC. Its protein product is CASSSGTSGYEQYF. Based on the CDR3 plus reference TRBV9 and TRBJ2-7, the full variable domain is DSGVTQTPKHLITATGQRVTLRCSPRSGDLSVYWYQQSLDQGLQFLIQYYNGEERAKGNILERFSAQQFPDLHSELNLSSLELGDSALYFCASSSGTSGYEQYFGPGTRLTVT.

This chain uses TRBV9 with TRBJ1-2; the D gene is possibly TRBD1 (5 bases). Germline CDR1 and CDR2: SGDLS and YYNGEE. V dropped 4 bases and J dropped 1 base, with 14 bases sitting between them. The CDR3 spans 15 residues. CDR3 DNA sequence: TGTGCCAGCAGCATCAGAGACAGACTTAACTATGGCTACACCTTC. This gives the protein CASSIRDRLNYGYTF. The whole variable domain, remainder taken from reference TRBV9 and TRBJ1-2, is DSGVTQTPKHLITATGQRVTLRCSPRSGDLSVYWYQQSLDQGLQFLIQYYNGEERAKGNILERFSAQQFPDLHSELNLSSLELGDSALYFCASSIRDRLNYGYTFGSGTRLTVV.

V usage is TRBV5-5 and J usage is TRBJ2-3; TRBD1 might be the D (6 bases). The ends were cut back, 4 bases at V and 0 bases at J, with 12 bases in the middle. The CDR3 length is 15 residues. Germline V gives CDR1 SGHKS, CDR2 YYEKEE (reference sequence). The CDR3 loop is CASSNGQSSTDTQYF. CDR3 in DNA: TGTGCCAGCAGCAACGGACAGTCTAGCACAGATACGCAGTATTTT.

The chain combines TRBV4-1 with TRBJ2-3; 8 nucleotides line up with TRBD2. This CDR3 region has 17 residues. The V gene's germline CDR1 is MGHRA and CDR2 YSYEKL. V shed 1 base, J shed 0 bases, and the junction held 6 bases outside the gene matches. The CDR3 DNA reads as TGCGCCAGCAGCCAAGGATCTAGCGGGTATAGCACAGATACGCAGTATTTT. Its translation: CASSQGSSGYSTDTQYF.

V gene TRBV5-4 combines with J gene TRBJ2-2; 16 bases are shared with TRBD2. V shed 5 bases, J shed 5 bases, and the junction held 9 bases outside the gene matches. From germline, CDR1 is SGHNT and CDR2 YYREEE (reference sequence). The CDR3 loop spans 18 amino acids. CDR3 DNA: TGTGCCAGCAGGGGGCCGGGACTAGCGGGGGGGCCTACCGGGGAGCTGTTTTTT. Its translation is CASRGPGLAGGPTGELFF.

The chain combines TRBV10-2 with TRBJ2-7; the D gene is possibly TRBD1 (5 bases). The V gene's germline CDR1 is WSHSY and CDR2 SAAADI. This CDR3 has 14 amino acids. V lost 4 bases to trimming and J lost 3 bases, with 13 bases between them. The CDR3 bases are TGCGCCAGCAGTGTCCCGACAGAATACTACGAGCAGTACTTC. Its protein is CASSVPTEYYEQYF.

This clone was picked up one time. The chain links TRBV3-1 (or the pseudogene TRBV3-2) to TRBJ1-1, with D perhaps matching TRBD1 (6 bases). CDR3 length: 17 amino acids. V shed 4 bases and J shed 4 bases, with 22 bases lying between them. Looked up from germline, CDR1 is LGHDT and CDR2 is YNNKEL (reference sequence). The CDR3 sequence: CASSPRGGGGTSTEAFF. In DNA, the CDR3 is TGTGCCAGCAGCCCTCGAGGGGGGGGAGGGACGAGCACTGAAGCTTTCTTT.

As to this clone: One junction end disagrees with the germline gene, perhaps due to a read error. The chain joins TRBV5-6 to TRBJ2-5; TRBD2 matches 12 bases. Germline CDR1 and CDR2: SGHDT and YYEEEE. There are 14 residues in the CDR3. CDR3 in DNA: TGTGCCAGCAGCTTGGTTGCTAGCGGGGGGGCCACGGACTTC. This codes for CASSLVASGGATDF.

In the case of this clone: One junction end does not reproduce the germline sequence, and a read error may be involved. The V and J genes are TRBV11-3 and TRBJ2-3; perhaps TRBD2 as D (6 bases). From germline, CDR1 is SGHNT and CDR2 YENEEA. CDR3 size: 14 residues. The CDR3 region is CVSSYRAGTDTQYF. The DNA of the CDR3 is TGTGTCAGCAGCTACCGGGCGGGGACAGATACGCAGTATTTT.

The rearrangement links TRBV5-4 to TRBJ1-2; D gene uncertain. This CDR3 is 15 amino acids long. The germline CDR1 and CDR2 sequences are SGHNT and YYREEE (reference sequence). Trimming stripped 1 base from V and 4 bases from J, with 14 bases between. CDR3 amino acids: CASSLWVRRSYGYTF. In nucleotides, the CDR3 is TGTGCCAGCAGCTTGTGGGTCAGGCGTTCCTATGGCTACACCTTC.

This chain links TRBV9 with TRBJ1-3, with TRBD1 identical over 9 bases. The V gene end was trimmed by 2 bases and the J gene end by 0 bases; junction bases not matched to a gene: 3. From germline, CDR1 is SGDLS and CDR2 YYNGEE. The CDR3 sequence is 16 residues long. The CDR3 DNA reads as TGTGCCAGCAGCGTCACAGGGGGCAGCTCTGGAAACACCATATATTTT. This translates into CASSVTGGSSGNTIYF.

The chain couples TRBV11-2 to TRBJ2-5; D is unclear. Germline values: CDR1 SGHAT, CDR2 FQNNGV. Trimming removed 2 bases from V and 4 bases from J, with 5 bases in between. The CDR3 has 12 residues. The CDR3 nucleotides read TGTGCCAGCAGCTTATATTTAGAGACCCAGTACTTC. It yields the protein CASSLYLETQYF.

V usage is TRBV14 and J usage is TRBJ2-7; 7 positions match TRBD1. V shed 3 bases and J 5 bases; nucleotides not matched to a gene: 10. Germline lookup yields CDR1 SGHDN and CDR2 FVKESK. This CDR3 is 15 amino acids long. CDR3 residues: CASSQWGRGFDEQYF. The CDR3 coding sequence is TGTGCCAGCAGCCAGTGGGGCAGGGGGTTCGACGAGCAGTACTTC.